The rows below give T cell receptor beta chains drawn from one sample of a study of cytomegalovirus exposure and HLA in healthy donors. Method: immunoSEQ multiplex PCR; TCRdb's copy keeps in-frame clones and lacks some. Its clone listing holds some 67,000 clones. Specimen: PBMCs. The source of these receptors is a woman aged 25 to 39 in good health and CMV-seronegative. Each CDR3 is given with its conserved first and last residue. D genes are given only for firm matches.

>TRBV5-4|TRBD1|TRBJ2-3
TGTGCCAGCCCCGCGGGACAGGTCACAGATACGCAGTATTTT
CASPAGQVTDTQYF
>TRBV19|NA|TRBJ2-1
TGTGCCAGTAGTTGGCAGGGGTCGATGAGCAATGAGCAGTTCTTC
CASSWQGSMSNEQFF
>TRBV14|NA|TRBJ1-6
TGTGCCAGCAGCCAAGGCAGGCTTTATAATTCACCCCTCCACTTT
CASSQGRLYNSPLHF
>TRBV19|NA|TRBJ1-1
TGTGCCAGTAGTCCAACCCAGGCTGAAGCTTTCTTT
CASSPTQAEAFF
>TRBV7-9|NA|TRBJ1-2
TGTGCCAGCAGCCCACCCGGGGTTCATGGCTACACCTTC
CASSPPGVHGYTF
>TRBV5-1|NA|TRBJ1-4
TGCGCCAGCAGCTTGGTGGGGGGTCTTAATGAAAAACTGTTTTTT
CASSLVGGLNEKLFF
>TRBV18|TRBD2|TRBJ2-1
TGTGCCAGCTCTCTGACTAGCGGGTACAATGAGCAGTTCTTC
CASSLTSGYNEQFF
>TRBV29-1|TRBD1|TRBJ1-2
TGCAGCGTGTTGGGACAGGGGAGTGGCTACACCTTC
CSVLGQGSGYTF
>TRBV15|NA|TRBJ1-5
TGTGCCACCAGCAGAGATTTTGCCGGACACGGCAATCAGCCCCAGCATTTT
CATSRDFAGHGNQPQHF
>TRBV29-1|NA|TRBJ1-3
TGCAGCGTCACTAACCGGGGGTACTCTGGAAACACCATATATTTT
CSVTNRGYSGNTIYF
>TRBV30|NA|TRBJ1-6
TGTGCCTGGAGTGTAAGGGGGGGCGATTCACCCCTCCACTTT
CAWSVRGGDSPLHF
>TRBV11-2|NA|TRBJ2-7
TGTGCCAGCAGCTTAGTGGTGACAGTCGAGCAGTACTTC
CASSLVVTVEQYF
>TRBV30|NA|TRBJ2-5
TGTGCCTGGAGTGTCGTCCAGGGAGAGACCCAGTACTTC
CAWSVVQGETQYF
>TRBV18|TRBD1|TRBJ1-4
TGTGCCAGCTCACCACCGGGACAGGGGCGGTATGAAAAACTGTTTTTT
CASSPPGQGRYEKLFF
>TRBV6-5|NA|TRBJ1-2
TGTGCCAGCAGTTTTGGACACCTGACGTGGCTGGGGGGCTACACCTTC
CASSFGHLTWLGGYTF
>TRBV20-1|NA|TRBJ2-5
TGCAGTGCTCATCAAGAGACCCAGTACTTC
CSAHQETQYF
>TRBV4-1|NA|TRBJ1-2
TGCGCCAGCAGCCAAAACAGGCCAACGGATGGCTACACCTTC
CASSQNRPTDGYTF